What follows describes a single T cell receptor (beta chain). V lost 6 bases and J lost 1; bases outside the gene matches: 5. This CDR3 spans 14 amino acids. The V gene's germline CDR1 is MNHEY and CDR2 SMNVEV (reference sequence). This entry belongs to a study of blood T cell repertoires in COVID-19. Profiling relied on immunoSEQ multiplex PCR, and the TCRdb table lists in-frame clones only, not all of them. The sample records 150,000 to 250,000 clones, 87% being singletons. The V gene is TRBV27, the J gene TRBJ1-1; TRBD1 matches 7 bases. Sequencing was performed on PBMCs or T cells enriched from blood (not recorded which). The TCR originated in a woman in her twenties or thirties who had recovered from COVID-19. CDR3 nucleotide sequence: TGTGCCAGCAGGGGGACAGCTGGGAACACTGAAGCTTTCTTT. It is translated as CASRGTAGNTEAFF.